Below, one TCR beta chain is given with its context. Its matching antigen is unknown. Germline assignment: CDR1 LNHDA and CDR2 SQIVND (reference sequence). CDR3 length equals 16 residues. The trim removed 6 bases at V and 2 bases at J, leaving 10 bases unmatched. The study ran its PCR with 60 Vbeta and 13 Jbeta primers. Generated by immunoSEQ multiplex PCR, the TCRdb table keeps only in-frame clones and is missing some. This sample has under 200,000 clones, with around 68% found just once. The data stem from a study of cytomegalovirus exposure and HLA in healthy donors. Study observations and caveats: According to reports, the classifier identified cytomegalovirus status with high specificity and sensitivity.

The TCR sequence derives from a man aged 40-49 years in good health and CMV-seronegative. The rearrangement joins TRBV19 to TRBJ2-3, with 8 nucleotides matching TRBD1. Material for sequencing was PBMCs. The CDR3 is CASRTTGTGDTDTQYF. Written as DNA, the CDR3 is TGTGCCAGTAGGACGACCGGGACAGGAGACACAGATACGCAGTATTTT.